This T cell receptor beta chain derives from a study of T cells after yellow fever vaccination. Study results and limitations: On re-exposure, the response was weaker but peaked faster, at day 5 versus 15. Boosting was followed by the reappearance of most primary-vaccination clones (approximately 95% CD4, about 89% CD8).

Conversion of TCR transcripts into cDNA relied on 5'RACE template switching, which added a universal primer site and UMIs. Each CDR3 protein is one row after TCRdb ran MiXCR on the 5' RACE reads. The sample holds roughly 340,000 distinct CDR3 sequences; 8.7% are singletons and the top ten take roughly 17%. Germline lookup yields CDR1 SGHVS and CDR2 FQNEAQ. Trimming at V came to 3 bases and at J to 6 bases, leaving 13 bases not matched to a gene. The CDR3 has 18 residues. This clonotype was seen a few times. The target antigen is unknown. The origin of this receptor is a man aged 18 to 30 who received the YFV17D yellow fever vaccine. The sequencing used PBMCs, collected on the day of the first yellow fever vaccination. This sequence joins TRBV7-8 and TRBJ2-3; 12 bases match TRBD2. The CDR3 region is CASSFPGASGGASDTQYF. CDR3 DNA: TGTGCCAGCAGCTTCCCAGGGGCTAGCGGGGGGGCATCCGATACGCAGTATTTT. The full variable domain, in which reference TRBV7-8 and TRBJ2-3 provide the parts outside the CDR3, is GAGVSQSPRYKVAKRGQDVALRCDPISGHVSLFWYQQALGQGPEFLTYFQNEAQLDKSGLPSDRFFAERPEGSVSTLKIQRTQQEDSAVYLCASSFPGASGGASDTQYFGPGTRLTVL.